Sequencing of this T cell receptor beta chain was carried out in a study of identical twins. Findings and caveats of the study: An excess of low generation probability was shown by twin-shared out-of-frame alpha sequences.

Points on this clonotype: No antigen is known for it.

A universal primer binding site was introduced by template switching. The final cDNA contained unique molecular identifiers. TCRdb independently ran MiXCR on the 5' RACE reads; one entry per CDR3 protein. The table includes approximately 490,000 distinct CDR3 sequences, approximately 20% detected once. In addition, the sample was reused for a study of yellow fever vaccine responses in identical twins.

The sequence was collected from a woman under 30 in good health. Sequenced: CD4+ T cells sorted from blood.

This CDR3 is CASSALTAIQETQYF. CDR3 nucleotides: TGTGCCAGCAGCGCCCTGACAGCGATACAAGAGACCCAGTACTTC. The gene calls are TRBV7-8 and TRBJ2-5; weak D call: TRBD1 (5 bases). Trimming took off 5 bases at V and 2 bases at J, with 15 bases between the two ends. Germline V gene lookup returns CDR1 SGHVS and CDR2 FQNEAQ. The CDR3 sequence is 15 residues long.